The sequence of this TCR beta chain was determined in a study of T-cell memory formation after mild COVID-19. The TCR alpha and TCR beta cDNA libraries, bearing sample barcodes and UMIs, were generated by 5'RACE using constant-segment primers. MiXCR was run by TCRdb on the 5' RACE reads, yielding one entry per CDR3 protein. The table records just under 550,000 distinct CDR3 sequences, about a fifth of them present only once. Study conclusions and caveats: Later expanders leaned CD4+, whereas clones that contracted between day 15 and 85 were balanced CD4/CD8.

V was pared by 6 bases and J by 0 bases, with 11 bases of the junction left unmatched. The germline V gene encodes CDR1 MNHEY and CDR2 SMNVEV (reference sequence). This CDR3 is 17 amino acids long. This clonotype was recorded many times. The antigen is unknown. The sample comprised PBMCs or a T cell subset sorted from them (not recorded which). The chain is built from TRBV27 and TRBJ2-1, with 7 bases lining up with TRBD1. The clonotype comes from an adult woman who had mild COVID-19 (a few samples of this study predate the infection). Cell type and time point are not known. The CDR3 sequence: CASSAGWGQSSYNEQFF. CDR3 coding DNA: TGTGCCAGCAGCGCTGGGTGGGGACAGTCCTCCTACAATGAGCAGTTCTTC.